The 13 T cell receptor beta chains below come from one sample, sequenced in a study of T cells in Graves' hyperthyroidism and ophthalmopathy. There were TCR beta CDR3 regions amplified from RNA transcripts. TCR CDR3 regions were first amplified by RT-PCR with HTBI primers. TCRdb independently ran MiXCR on the multiplex PCR reads; one entry per CDR3 protein. The table includes 550,000 to 600,000 distinct CDR3 sequences, more than 13% detected once. Sequenced: blood. The receptors shown here come from a woman under 30 with Graves' ophthalmopathy.

This clonotype was seen repeatedly, ten times or more. The CDR3: CASSSGAAGGFSQPQHF. CDR3 nucleotide sequence: TGTGCCAGCAGTTCGGGTGCGGCGGGGGGATTTAGTCAGCCCCAGCATTTT. V gene TRBV12-3 or TRBV12-4 combines with J gene TRBJ1-5, with TRBD1 as a possible D gene (5 bases). The CDR3 sequence is 17 residues long. With 4 bases removed from V and 6 bases from J, the gap between germline ends came to 22 bases.

This clonotype was counted between two and nine times. This rearrangement joins TRBV27 to TRBJ1-6, with unresolved D. The CDR3 spans 14 residues. Germline CDR1 and CDR2: MNHEY and SMNVEV (reference sequence). Trimming cost V 5 bases and J 0 bases, with 5 bases left between them. CDR3 sequence: CASSAGSYNSPLHF. CDR3 nucleotide sequence: TGTGCCAGCAGTGCAGGCTCCTATAATTCACCCCTCCACTTT.

This clonotype was counted at least ten times. The chain employs TRBV15 and TRBJ2-7; the D is unclear. V was pared by 4 bases and J by 2 bases, with 12 bases between. The germline V gene has CDR1 LNHNV and CDR2 YYDKDF (reference sequence). This CDR3 is 14 amino acids long. CDR3 region: CATSTPTETYEQYF. DNA of the CDR3: TGTGCCACCAGCACCCCCACAGAGACCTACGAGCAGTACTTC.

The rearrangement joins TRBV6-1 to TRBJ2-1; D tentatively fits TRBD1 or TRBD2 (6 bases each). Germline values: CDR1 MNHNS, CDR2 SASEGT. The CDR3 totals 18 residues. Trimming left V 3 bases short and J 6 bases short, with 24 bases between. The CDR3 loop is CASSEAGKGGGPSNEQFF. DNA of the CDR3: TGTGCCAGCAGTGAGGCGGGAAAAGGAGGGGGACCTTCCAATGAGCAGTTCTTC.

This clonotype was seen a handful of times. V gene TRBV12-5 combines with J gene TRBJ2-4; 7 bases fit TRBD2. V shed 9 bases, J shed 0 bases, and the junction held 14 bases outside the gene matches. CDR3 length: 17 residues. Germline V gene data show CDR1 as LGHNT and CDR2 as FRNRAP. The CDR3 DNA reads as TGTGCTAGGGCTGAAACAAGGGAGGGTGTAGCCAAAAACATTCAGTACTTC. It codes for CARAETREGVAKNIQYF.

This clonotype was picked up many times. J is TRBJ2-3 and V is TRBV2; D tentatively reads TRBD1 or TRBD2 (5 bases each). The ends were cut back, 11 bases at V and 0 bases at J, with 18 bases in the middle. The CDR3 consists of 15 residues. Germline V CDR1 and CDR2: SNHLY, FYNNEI. As DNA, the CDR3 is TGTGCCTCCAGGTGGGGGACGGAGAGCACAGATACGCAGTATTTT. Its translation is CASRWGTESTDTQYF.

This clonotype was detected many times. The chain carries TRBV11-1 and TRBJ2-1; a weak D match, TRBD2 (5 bases). This CDR3 is built from 16 residues. V was cut by 5 bases and J by 2 bases, with 16 bases left in between. CDR1 and CDR2 (germline): SGHAT, FQDESV (reference sequence). The CDR3 DNA sequence: TGTGCCAGCAGCGATCACGGGGAAGGGCCCTACAATGAGCAGTTCTTC. Translated: CASSDHGEGPYNEQFF.

This clonotype turned up a few times. V is TRBV18 and J is TRBJ2-3, with 7 nucleotides matching TRBD2. Germline V gene data show CDR1 as KGHSH and CDR2 as LQKENI. After removal of 3 bases from V and 2 bases from J, the junction contained 8 bases not matched to a gene. This CDR3 has 16 amino acids. CDR3 DNA: TGTGCCAGCTCACCTTTTAGCGGGTTGGACACAGATACGCAGTATTTT. It specifies CASSPFSGLDTDTQYF.

This clonotype came up once. The rearrangement uses TRBV5-1 and TRBJ2-3; 13 bases map to TRBD2. The CDR3 totals 17 residues. The ends lost 6 bases at V and 10 bases at J; junction bases unmatched: 17. In germline, CDR1 is SGHRS, CDR2 YFSETQ. The CDR3 nucleotides read TGCGCCAGCATATTATCCCCGGGGACTAGCGGGACACTCCCGCAGTATTTT. This gives the protein CASILSPGTSGTLPQYF.

This clonotype was detected ten times or more. The gene calls are TRBV3-1 and TRBJ2-1; D may be TRBD1 (6 bases). Trimming removed 2 bases from V and 4 bases from J, with 9 bases in between. CDR3 length: 14 amino acids. Germline CDR1 is LGHDT and CDR2 is YNNKEL (reference sequence). The DNA of the CDR3 is TGTGCCAGCAGCCAAAGGACAGAGTACAATGAGCAGTTCTTC. Amino acids: CASSQRTEYNEQFF.

This clonotype was seen a few times. In nucleotides, the CDR3 is TGTGCCAGCAGCGTAGATGCGCCTCAATGGGGCACAGATACGCAGTATTTT. This encodes CASSVDAPQWGTDTQYF. J is TRBJ2-3 and V is TRBV9; no reliable D call. V lost 0 bases to trimming and J lost 1 base, with 15 bases between them. Looked up from germline, CDR1 is SGDLS and CDR2 is YYNGEE. The CDR3 totals 17 residues. The variable domain in full, completed from reference TRBV9 and TRBJ2-3, reads DSGVTQTPKHLITATGQRVTLRCSPRSGDLSVYWYQQSLDQGLQFLIQYYNGEERAKGNILERFSAQQFPDLHSELNLSSLELGDSALYFCASSVDAPQWGTDTQYFGPGTRLTVL.

This CDR3 reads CASRESQGYDEKLFF. Here the CDR3 DNA reads TGTGCCAGCAGAGAGTCTCAGGGCTACGATGAAAAACTGTTTTTT. This sequence joins TRBV25-1 and TRBJ1-4; TRBD1 might be the D (5 bases). Deletions cut 6 bases from V and 6 bases from J, with 17 bases between. The CDR3 contains 15 residues. Per germline, CDR1 MGHDK and CDR2 SYGVNS.

The chain is built from TRBV5-4 and TRBJ2-3; 10 bases line up with TRBD2. V was pared by 5 bases and J by 3 bases, with 6 bases of the junction left unmatched. There are 15 residues in the CDR3. Germline assignment: CDR1 SGHNT and CDR2 YYREEE (reference sequence). The CDR3 sequence is CASSPSGSRTDTQYF. For the CDR3, the DNA is TGTGCCAGCAGTCCTAGCGGGAGTCGAACAGATACGCAGTATTTT.